This T cell receptor (beta chain) was observed in a study of CD8+CD57+ T cells in acquired aplastic anemia. Study conclusions and caveats: Roughly 30 CD8+ CDR3 sequences occurred in both the patients and the controls. CD8+ Simpson's diversity in patients was not significantly different from that in controls.

TCR beta VDJ and CDR3 profiling used genomic DNA as template. TCRdb redid the calling of the reads with MiXCR, one entry per CDR3 protein. Of some 120,000 distinct CDR3 sequences listed, nearly 40% are singletons. The J segment lost 8 bases and the V segment lost 6 bases, leaving 5 bases of the junction unmatched. The CDR3 loop spans 13 amino acids. Germline-derived CDR1 and CDR2 are LNHDA and SQIVND (reference sequence). Previously, flow cytometry had revealed CD8+CD57+ cell expansion in the patients chosen for sequencing. Severe acquired aplastic anemia affected all patients. There are many counts of this clonotype. Its antigen remains unknown.

The rearrangement links TRBV19 to TRBJ1-2, with TRBD1 matching over 11 bases. The sequenced sample was sorted CD4+, CD8+, or CD8+CD57+ T cells (not recorded which) from PBMCs. The sequence came from a human donor with aplastic anemia. The CDR3 DNA follows: TGTGCCAGTAGCCTGGACAGGGGGCAAGGCTACACCTTC. It specifies CASSLDRGQGYTF. The full variable domain, with the rest looked up from reference TRBV19 and TRBJ1-2, is DGGITQSPKYLFRKEGQNVTLSCEQNLNHDAMYWYRQDPGQGLRLIYYSQIVNDFQKGDIAEGYSVSREKKESFPLTVTSAQKNPTAFYLCASSLDRGQGYTFGSGTRLTVV.